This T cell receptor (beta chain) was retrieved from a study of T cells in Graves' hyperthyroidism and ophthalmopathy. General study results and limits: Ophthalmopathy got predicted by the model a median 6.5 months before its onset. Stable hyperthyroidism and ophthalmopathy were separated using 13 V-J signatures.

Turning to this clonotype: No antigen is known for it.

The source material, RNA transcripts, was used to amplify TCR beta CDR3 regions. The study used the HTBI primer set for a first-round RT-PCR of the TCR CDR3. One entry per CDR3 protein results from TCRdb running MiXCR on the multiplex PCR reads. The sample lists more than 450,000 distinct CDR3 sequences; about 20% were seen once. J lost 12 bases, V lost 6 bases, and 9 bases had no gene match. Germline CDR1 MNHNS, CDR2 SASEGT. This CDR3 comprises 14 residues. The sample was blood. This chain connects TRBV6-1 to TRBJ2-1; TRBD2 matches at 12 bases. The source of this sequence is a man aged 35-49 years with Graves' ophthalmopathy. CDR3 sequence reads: CASSVSSGGARQFF. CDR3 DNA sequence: TGTGCCAGCAGCGTCTCTAGCGGGGGGGCGCGGCAGTTCTTC.